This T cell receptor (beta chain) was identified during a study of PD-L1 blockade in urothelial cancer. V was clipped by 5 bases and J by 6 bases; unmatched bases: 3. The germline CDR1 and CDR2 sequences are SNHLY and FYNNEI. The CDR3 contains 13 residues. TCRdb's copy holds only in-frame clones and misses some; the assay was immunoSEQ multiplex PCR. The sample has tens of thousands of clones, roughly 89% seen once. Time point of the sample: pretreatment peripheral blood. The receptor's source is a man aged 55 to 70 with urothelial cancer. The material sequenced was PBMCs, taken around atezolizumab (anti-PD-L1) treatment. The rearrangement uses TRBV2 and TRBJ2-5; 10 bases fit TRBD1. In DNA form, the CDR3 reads TGTGCCAGCAGTCAGGGACAGGGGCAGACCCAGTACTTC. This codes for CASSQGQGQTQYF.